Given below is one T cell receptor (beta chain) in context. This clonotype was observed a few times. Its antigen specificity is not known. No clone much larger than this one lies a single base away; base qualities are absent. This specimen belongs to a study of identical twins (dated by TCRdb to 2016 to 2017). Regarding the research as a whole: To test whether fetal clonotypes persist, the study used deep sequencing on TCR alpha and beta repertoires from monozygotic twins, unrelated adults of various ages, and cord blood. Replicate twin experiments were performed at different times using different library preparation protocols to rule out contamination.

The investigation overall reported the following: Excess twin sharing in beta out-of-frame sequences was weaker because fewer shared sequences lowered the signal-to-noise ratio. Compared with coincidental sharing between unrelated individuals, out-of-frame TCR alpha sequences shared between twins had an excess of sequences with low generation probability. Because the same donors could not be followed over many years, the conclusions relied on cross-sectional statistical analysis. Zero-insertion analyses could be partly confounded by invariant T cells such as MAIT and iNKT, although diverse VJ usage argued against such confounding for most clonotypes. Fewer insertions were carried by abundant cord blood beta clonotypes, a similar but weaker trend appeared in young adult naive repertoires, and no such trend appeared in memory repertoires. Recombination models systematically underestimated out-of-frame TCR alpha sharing in monozygotic twins but agreed with sharing between unrelated individuals.

The CDR3 spans 19 residues, from the cysteine through the phenylalanine. Only the CDR3 DNA is retained, 57 bases long and in frame from the first base. V ends up 5 bases short and J 0 bases short, with an unmatched junction base count of 12. Taken from the germline V gene, the CDR1 and CDR2 loops are SGHAT and FQNNGV. The library relied on 5' RACE. The sample was run on an Illumina HiSeq 2000. Template switching introduced a universal primer binding site; the final cDNA contained a unique molecular identifier, enabling accurate counting of TCR cDNA molecules. First-strand cDNA for TCR alpha and beta chains was synthesized from specific primers in the conserved constant-segment region. Each cDNA library was double barcoded, with a SMART-Mk sample barcode plus Illumina barcodes, to control for contamination. TruSeq adapter sequences and Illumina sample barcodes were added in two successive PCR steps. Sequencing of the TCR alpha and beta cDNA libraries was done on the Illumina HiSeq platform using custom primers. Turning to the authors' computational methods: Raw reads were processed with MiGEC to extract unique molecular identifiers, and MiXCR was used to determine CDR3 positions. For each individual, recombination models were inferred using an EM algorithm with the repgenHMM and IGoR tools. The analysis of shared clonotypes was done with the tcR package in R, with sharing normalized by the product of cloneset sizes. To study raw recombination free of thymic and clonal selection effects, out-of-frame nonproductive sequences were analyzed. In TCRdb, the public reads were trimmed at Q25 with fastp and aligned with MiXCR, with productive beta chains retained. One record per CDR3 amino acid sequence lists the most common genes and DNA. It is TCRdb's table, rather than the study itself, that gives the V and J calls and clone size. The sample table contains hundreds of thousands of distinct CDR3 sequences; only one count was recorded for around 8.6% of them. 0.85% to 1% of the sample is taken by the ten largest.

Every donor in the study was a healthy Caucasian. The twin cohort consisted of three pairs of female monozygotic twins, all aged roughly 18 to 30 years. Peripheral blood mononuclear cells were used as the source from which RNA for TCR libraries was isolated. These records were also assigned to another study, of yellow fever vaccine responses in identical twins. As that second study puts it: According to the authors, in identical twins the way T cells responded to vaccination appeared partly convergent and partly personalized. The study precisely tracked vaccine-responding T cell clones in identical twins.

This sequence was found in a woman aged 18 to 35 in good health. The chain links TRBV11-2 with TRBJ2-6; TRBD1 matches 8 bases in the middle. The sample consisted of PBMCs. The CDR3 has the sequence CASSSPDRGRFSGANVLTF. The sequence in DNA is TGTGCCAGCAGCAGCCCCGACAGGGGCCGCTTCTCTGGGGCCAACGTCCTGACTTTC.